These 10 T cell receptor beta chains originate from one sample sequenced in a study of cytomegalovirus exposure and HLA in healthy donors. Use of 60 Vbeta and 13 Jbeta primers characterized the PCR. TCRdb keeps only in-frame clones here, not all; method: immunoSEQ multiplex PCR. The sample shows approximately 37,000 clones, about 80% of them seen only once. Material for sequencing was PBMCs. The receptors shown here come from a woman younger than 35 in good health and CMV-seropositive.

V is TRBV6-1 and J is TRBJ1-1; D gene ambiguous. V lost 11 bases and J lost 4, with 11 bases in between. The CDR3 is 11 residues long. Germline V gene sequence: CDR1 MNHNS, CDR2 SASEGT. As DNA, the CDR3 is TGTGCCGAACGAGGAGGCACTGAAGCTTTCTTT. It encodes CAERGGTEAFF.

The CDR3 region is CATGTSGSYEQYF. As DNA, the CDR3 is TGTGCCACCGGGACTAGCGGGAGCTACGAGCAGTACTTC. The V and J genes are TRBV19 and TRBJ2-7; 14 bases agree with TRBD2. Trimming removed 10 bases from V and 3 bases from J; junction bases left unmatched: 2. The CDR3 is 13 amino acids. The germline CDR1 and CDR2 sequences are LNHDA and SQIVND (reference sequence). Combining the CDR3 with reference TRBV19 and TRBJ2-7 gives the whole variable domain DGGITQSPKYLFRKEGQNVTLSCEQNLNHDAMYWYRQDPGQGLRLIYYSQIVNDFQKGDIAEGYSVSREKKESFPLTVTSAQKNPTAFYLCATGTSGSYEQYFGPGTRLTVT.

This clone was seen a few times. The rearrangement uses TRBV4-3 and TRBJ2-1; TRBD1 might be the D (6 bases). Germline CDR1 and CDR2: LGHNA and YSLEER. The CDR3 sequence is 13 residues long. Trimming shortened V by 0 bases and J by 8 bases, and 8 bases separated the two germline ends. The CDR3, as DNA: TGCGCCAGCAGCCAAGAAGGGGGAGATGAGCAGTTCTTC. It translates to CASSQEGGDEQFF.

As DNA, the CDR3 is TGTGCCAGCAGCGCTACAGGGACATCCTATGGCTACACCTTC. Its translation is CASSATGTSYGYTF. J is TRBJ1-2 and V is TRBV9; D possibly corresponds to TRBD1 (6 bases). This CDR3 has 14 residues. Germline-derived CDR1 and CDR2 are SGDLS and YYNGEE. V lost 3 bases, J lost 4 bases, and 13 bases lay in between.

The chain has TRBV4-3 and TRBJ2-5; maybe TRBD1 (6 bases). The CDR3 is 17 residues long. The germline V gene has CDR1 LGHNA and CDR2 YSLEER. The V and J ends lost 0 bases and 1 base respectively, with 15 bases between them. Here the CDR3 DNA reads TGCGCCAGCAGCCAAGATTCAGGGGCGCTTACCCAAGAGACCCAGTACTTC. It encodes CASSQDSGALTQETQYF.

This chain connects TRBV5-1 to TRBJ2-3; possible D gene TRBD1, 6 bases. Trimming stripped 2 bases from V and 2 bases from J, with 9 bases between. Germline CDR1 and CDR2: SGHRS and YFSETQ. This CDR3 has 14 amino acids. This CDR3 reads CASSLNRDTDTQYF. CDR3 DNA sequence: TGCGCCAGCAGCTTAAACAGGGACACAGATACGCAGTATTTT. Filled out from reference TRBV5-1 and TRBJ2-3, the complete variable domain reads KAGVTQTPRYLIKTRGQQVTLSCSPISGHRSVSWYQQTPGQGLQFLFEYFSETQRNKGNFPGRFSGRQFSNSRSEMNVSTLELGDSALYLCASSLNRDTDTQYFGPGTRLTVL.

The chain recombines TRBV7-8 with TRBJ2-7; D not certain. The V and J ends lost 3 bases and 6 bases respectively, with 18 bases between them. CDR1 and CDR2 (germline): SGHVS, FQNEAQ. CDR3 length equals 15 residues. CDR3 nucleotide sequence: TGTGCCAGCAGCTTGAGAGCGACGGGTGGCAGCGAGCAGTACTTC. This translates into CASSLRATGGSEQYF.

The V call is TRBV6-4, the J call TRBJ2-3, with 9 bases identical to TRBD2. V gave up 0 bases and J gave up 4 bases; unmatched junction bases: 5. Germline lookup yields CDR1 MRHNA and CDR2 SNTAGT. The CDR3 runs 16 residues. DNA for the CDR3: TGTGCCAGCAGTGACTCTAGCGGGGGTCATTCAGATACGCAGTATTTT. It encodes CASSDSSGGHSDTQYF.

The gene calls are TRBV7-3 and TRBJ2-1, with 8 bases identical to TRBD2. This CDR3 contains 16 residues. The V and J ends lost 2 bases and 10 bases, in that order; junction bases with no gene match: 13. Germline-derived CDR1 and CDR2 are SGHTA and FQGTGA. The CDR3 reads CASSLEFGAGGREQFF. The CDR3 nucleotides are TGTGCCAGCAGCTTAGAGTTTGGTGCGGGGGGTAGGGAGCAGTTCTTC.

This sequence joins TRBV29-1 and TRBJ2-1; 8 nucleotides agree with TRBD1. The CDR3 runs to 16 residues. CDR1 is SQVTM, CDR2 ANQGSEA, per germline. The V and J ends lost 0 bases and 2 bases, in that order; junction bases with no gene match: 6. CDR3 bases: TGCAGCGTTGAAGAGGGCGGGACAGGTACCTACAATGAGCAGTTCTTC. This translates into CSVEEGGTGTYNEQFF.